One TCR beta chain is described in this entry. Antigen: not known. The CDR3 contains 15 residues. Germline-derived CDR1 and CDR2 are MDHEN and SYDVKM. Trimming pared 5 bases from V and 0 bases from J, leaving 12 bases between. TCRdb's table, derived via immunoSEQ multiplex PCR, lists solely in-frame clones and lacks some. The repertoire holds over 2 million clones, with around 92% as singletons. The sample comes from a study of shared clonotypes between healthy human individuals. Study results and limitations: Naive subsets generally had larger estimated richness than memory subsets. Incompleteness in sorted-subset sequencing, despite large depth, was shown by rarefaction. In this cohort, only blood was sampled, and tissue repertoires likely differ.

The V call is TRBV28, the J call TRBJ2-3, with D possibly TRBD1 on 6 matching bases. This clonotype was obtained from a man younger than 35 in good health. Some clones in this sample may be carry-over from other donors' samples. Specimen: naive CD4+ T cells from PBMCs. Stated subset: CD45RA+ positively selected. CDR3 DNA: TGTGCCAGCAGTCCGGACAGCCCTAGCACAGATACGCAGTATTTT. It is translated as CASSPDSPSTDTQYF.